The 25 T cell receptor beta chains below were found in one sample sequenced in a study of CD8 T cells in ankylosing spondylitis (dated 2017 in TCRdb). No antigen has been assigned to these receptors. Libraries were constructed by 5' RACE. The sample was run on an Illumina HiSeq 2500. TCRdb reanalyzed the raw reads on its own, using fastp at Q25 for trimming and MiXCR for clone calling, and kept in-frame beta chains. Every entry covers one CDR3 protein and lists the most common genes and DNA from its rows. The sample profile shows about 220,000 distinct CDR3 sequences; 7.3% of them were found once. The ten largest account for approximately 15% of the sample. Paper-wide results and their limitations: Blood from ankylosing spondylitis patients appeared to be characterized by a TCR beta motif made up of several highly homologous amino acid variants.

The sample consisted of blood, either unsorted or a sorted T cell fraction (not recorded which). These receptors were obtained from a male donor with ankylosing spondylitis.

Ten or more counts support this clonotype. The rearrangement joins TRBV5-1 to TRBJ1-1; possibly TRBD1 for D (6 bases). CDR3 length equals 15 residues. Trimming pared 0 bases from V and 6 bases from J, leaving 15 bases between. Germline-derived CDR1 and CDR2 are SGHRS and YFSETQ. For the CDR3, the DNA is TGCGCCAGCAGCTTGGCCGAAGGGGGGAGGGCTGAAGCTTTCTTT. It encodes CASSLAEGGRAEAFF.

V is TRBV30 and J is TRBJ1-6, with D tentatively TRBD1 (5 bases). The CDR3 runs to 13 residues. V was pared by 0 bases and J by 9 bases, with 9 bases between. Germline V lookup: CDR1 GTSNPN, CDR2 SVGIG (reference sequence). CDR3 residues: CAWSVQDRSPLHF. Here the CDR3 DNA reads TGTGCCTGGAGTGTACAGGACCGTTCACCCCTCCACTTT.

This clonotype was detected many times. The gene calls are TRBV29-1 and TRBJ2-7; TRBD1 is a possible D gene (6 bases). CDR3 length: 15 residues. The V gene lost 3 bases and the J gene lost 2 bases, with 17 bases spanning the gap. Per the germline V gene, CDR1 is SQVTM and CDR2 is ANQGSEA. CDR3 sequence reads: CSVDGVGTFTYEQYF. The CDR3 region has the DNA TGCAGCGTTGACGGAGTTGGGACATTTACCTACGAGCAGTACTTC.

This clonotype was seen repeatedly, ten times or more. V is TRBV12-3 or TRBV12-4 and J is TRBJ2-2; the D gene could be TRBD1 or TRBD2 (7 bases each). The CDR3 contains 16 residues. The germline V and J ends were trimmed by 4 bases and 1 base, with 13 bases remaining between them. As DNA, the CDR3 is TGTGCCAGCAGTTGGGAGGGGACAGTGAACACCGGGGAGCTGTTTTTT. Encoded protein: CASSWEGTVNTGELFF.

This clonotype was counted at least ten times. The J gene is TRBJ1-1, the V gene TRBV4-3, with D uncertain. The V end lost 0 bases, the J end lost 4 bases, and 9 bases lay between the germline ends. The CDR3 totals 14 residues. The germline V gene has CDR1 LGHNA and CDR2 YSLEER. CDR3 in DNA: TGCGCCAGCAGCCAAGATAAGGCATTCACTGAAGCTTTCTTT. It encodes CASSQDKAFTEAFF.

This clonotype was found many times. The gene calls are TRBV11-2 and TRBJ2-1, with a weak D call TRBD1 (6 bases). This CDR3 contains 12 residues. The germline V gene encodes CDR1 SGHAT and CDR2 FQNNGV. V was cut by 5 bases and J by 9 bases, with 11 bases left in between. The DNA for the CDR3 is TGTGCCAGCAGCCCACAGGGACGTGAGCAGTTCTTC. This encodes CASSPQGREQFF.

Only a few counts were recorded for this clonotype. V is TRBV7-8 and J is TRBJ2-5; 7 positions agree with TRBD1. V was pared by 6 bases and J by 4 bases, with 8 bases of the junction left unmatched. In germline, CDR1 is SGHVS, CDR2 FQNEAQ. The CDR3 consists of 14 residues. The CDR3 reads CASSRRTGAETQYF. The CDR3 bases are TGTGCCAGCAGTAGGCGGACAGGAGCAGAGACCCAGTACTTC.

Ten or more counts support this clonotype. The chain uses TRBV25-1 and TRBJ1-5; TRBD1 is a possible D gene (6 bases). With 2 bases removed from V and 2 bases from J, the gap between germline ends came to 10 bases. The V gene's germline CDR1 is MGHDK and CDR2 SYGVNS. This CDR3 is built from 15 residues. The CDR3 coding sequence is TGTGCCAGCAGTGAAGGGGGCATGGGCAATCAGCCCCAGCATTTT. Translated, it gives CASSEGGMGNQPQHF.

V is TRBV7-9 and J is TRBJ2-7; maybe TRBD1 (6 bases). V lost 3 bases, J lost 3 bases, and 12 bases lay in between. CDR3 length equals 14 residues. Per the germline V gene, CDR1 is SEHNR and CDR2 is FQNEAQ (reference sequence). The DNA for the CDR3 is TGTGCCAGCAGCTTGACAGGCTCGATCTACGAGCAGTACTTC. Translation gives CASSLTGSIYEQYF. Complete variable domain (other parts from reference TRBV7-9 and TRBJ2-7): DTGVSQNPRHKITKRGQNVTFRCDPISEHNRLYWYRQTLGQGPEFLTYFQNEAQLEKSRLLSDRFSAERPKGSFSTLEIQRTEQGDSAMYLCASSLTGSIYEQYFGPGTRLTVT.

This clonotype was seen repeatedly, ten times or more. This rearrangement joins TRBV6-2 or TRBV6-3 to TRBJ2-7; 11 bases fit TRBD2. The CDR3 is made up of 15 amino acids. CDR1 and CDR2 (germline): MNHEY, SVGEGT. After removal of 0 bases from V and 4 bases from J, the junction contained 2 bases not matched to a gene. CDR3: CASSYSRTSGYEQYF. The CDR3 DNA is TGTGCCAGCAGTTACTCCCGGACTAGCGGGTACGAGCAGTACTTC.

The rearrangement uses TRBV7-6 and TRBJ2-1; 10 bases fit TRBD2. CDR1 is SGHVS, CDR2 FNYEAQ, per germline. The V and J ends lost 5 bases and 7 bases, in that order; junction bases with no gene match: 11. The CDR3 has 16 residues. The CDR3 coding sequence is TGTGCCAGCAGCAGAGGTGTAACTAGCGGGATGAATGAGCAGTTCTTC. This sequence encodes CASSRGVTSGMNEQFF. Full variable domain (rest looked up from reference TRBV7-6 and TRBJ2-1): GAGVSQSPRYKVTKRGQDVALRCDPISGHVSLYWYRQALGQGPEFLTYFNYEAQQDKSGLPNDRFSAERPEGSISTLTIQRTEQRDSAMYRCASSRGVTSGMNEQFFGPGTRLTVL.

CDR3 in DNA: TGTGCCAGCAGCCAAGATTGGGATGACGGCTACGAGCAGTACTTC. This translates into CASSQDWDDGYEQYF. The rearrangement uses TRBV4-2 and TRBJ2-7; no firm D call. This CDR3 has 15 residues. The germline V gene encodes CDR1 LGHNA and CDR2 YNFKEQ. The V gene lost 0 bases and the J gene lost 3 bases, with 12 bases spanning the gap.

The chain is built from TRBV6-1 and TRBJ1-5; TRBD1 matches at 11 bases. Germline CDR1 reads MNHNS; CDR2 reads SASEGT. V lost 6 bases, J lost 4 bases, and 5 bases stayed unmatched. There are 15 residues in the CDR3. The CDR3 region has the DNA TGTGCCAGCAGAGGGACAGGGGGTCCGAATCAGCCCCAGCATTTT. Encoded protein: CASRGTGGPNQPQHF.

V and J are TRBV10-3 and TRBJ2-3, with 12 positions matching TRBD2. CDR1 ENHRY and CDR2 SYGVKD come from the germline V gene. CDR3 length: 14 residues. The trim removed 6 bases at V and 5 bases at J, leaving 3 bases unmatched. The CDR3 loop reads CAIRTSGRIDTQYF. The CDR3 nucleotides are TGTGCCATCAGGACTAGCGGGAGAATAGATACGCAGTATTTT.

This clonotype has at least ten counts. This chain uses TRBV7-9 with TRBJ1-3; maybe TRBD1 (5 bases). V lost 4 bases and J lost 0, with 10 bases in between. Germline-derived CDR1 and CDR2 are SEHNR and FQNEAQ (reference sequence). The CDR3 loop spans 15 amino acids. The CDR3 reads CASSSPDSSGNTIYF. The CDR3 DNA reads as TGTGCCAGCAGCTCCCCAGACAGCTCTGGAAACACCATATATTTT.

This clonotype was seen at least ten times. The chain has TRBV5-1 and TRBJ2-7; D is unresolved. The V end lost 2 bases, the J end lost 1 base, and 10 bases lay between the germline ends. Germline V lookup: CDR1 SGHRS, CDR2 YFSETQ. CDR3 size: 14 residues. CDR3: CASSFTSSSYEQYF. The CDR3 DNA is TGCGCCAGCAGCTTTACATCATCTTCCTACGAGCAGTACTTC. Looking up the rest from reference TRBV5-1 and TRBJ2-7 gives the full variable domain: KAGVTQTPRYLIKTRGQQVTLSCSPISGHRSVSWYQQTPGQGLQFLFEYFSETQRNKGNFPGRFSGRQFSNSRSEMNVSTLELGDSALYLCASSFTSSSYEQYFGPGTRLTVT.

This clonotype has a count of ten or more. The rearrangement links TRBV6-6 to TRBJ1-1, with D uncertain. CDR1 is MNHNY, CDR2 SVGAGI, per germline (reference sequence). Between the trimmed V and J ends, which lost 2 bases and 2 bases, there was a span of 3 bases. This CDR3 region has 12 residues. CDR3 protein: CASSYTNTEAFF. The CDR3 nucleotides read TGTGCCAGCAGTTACACCAACACTGAAGCTTTCTTT.

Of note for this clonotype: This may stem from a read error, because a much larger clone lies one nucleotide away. CDR3 residues: CASSQDPGIESYEQYF. CDR3 nucleotide sequence: TGCGCCAGCAGCCAAGATCCGGGGATAGAGTCCTACGAGCAGTACTTC. The chain recombines TRBV4-3 with TRBJ2-7; TRBD2 might be the D (5 bases). Between the trimmed V and J ends, which lost 0 bases and 1 base, there was a span of 13 bases. The CDR3 covers 16 residues. CDR1 and CDR2 from the germline V gene are LGHNA and YSLEER.

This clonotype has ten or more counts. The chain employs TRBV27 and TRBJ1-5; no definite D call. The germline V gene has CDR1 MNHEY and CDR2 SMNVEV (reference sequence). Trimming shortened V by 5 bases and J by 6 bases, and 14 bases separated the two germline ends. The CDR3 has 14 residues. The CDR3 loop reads CASSAELWGQPQHF. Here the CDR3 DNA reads TGTGCCAGCAGTGCGGAGTTGTGGGGTCAGCCCCAGCATTTT.

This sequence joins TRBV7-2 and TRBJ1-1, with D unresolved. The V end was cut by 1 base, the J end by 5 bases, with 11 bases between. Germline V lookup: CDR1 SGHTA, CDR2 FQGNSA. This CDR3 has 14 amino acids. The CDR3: CASSLGSRKTEAFF. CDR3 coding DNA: TGTGCCAGCAGCTTAGGCTCAAGGAAGACTGAAGCTTTCTTT.

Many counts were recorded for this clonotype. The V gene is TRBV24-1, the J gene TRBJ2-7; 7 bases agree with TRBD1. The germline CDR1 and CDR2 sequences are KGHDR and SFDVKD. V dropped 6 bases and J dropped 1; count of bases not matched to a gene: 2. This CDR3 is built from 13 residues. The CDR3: CATSLTGSYEQYF. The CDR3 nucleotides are TGTGCCACCAGTTTGACAGGGTCCTACGAGCAGTACTTC.

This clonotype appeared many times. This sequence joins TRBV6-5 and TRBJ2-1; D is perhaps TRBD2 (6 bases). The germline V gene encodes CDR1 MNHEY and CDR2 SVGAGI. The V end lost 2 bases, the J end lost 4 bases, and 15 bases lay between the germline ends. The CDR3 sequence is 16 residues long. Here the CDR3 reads CASSYSDGAGYNEQFF. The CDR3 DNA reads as TGTGCCAGCAGTTACAGTGACGGGGCGGGGTACAATGAGCAGTTCTTC.

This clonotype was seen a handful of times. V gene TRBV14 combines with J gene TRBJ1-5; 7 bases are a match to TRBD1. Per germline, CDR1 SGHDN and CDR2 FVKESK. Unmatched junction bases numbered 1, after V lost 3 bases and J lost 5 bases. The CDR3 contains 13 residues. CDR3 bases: TGTGCCAGCAGCCACGGACAGGATCAGCCCCAGCATTTT. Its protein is CASSHGQDQPQHF.

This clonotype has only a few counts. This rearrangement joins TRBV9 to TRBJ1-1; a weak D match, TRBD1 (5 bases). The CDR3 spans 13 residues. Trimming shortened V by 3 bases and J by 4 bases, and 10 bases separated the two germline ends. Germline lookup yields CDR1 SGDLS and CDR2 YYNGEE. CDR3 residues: CASSAEGFTEAFF. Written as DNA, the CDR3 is TGTGCCAGCAGCGCCGAGGGGTTCACTGAAGCTTTCTTT.

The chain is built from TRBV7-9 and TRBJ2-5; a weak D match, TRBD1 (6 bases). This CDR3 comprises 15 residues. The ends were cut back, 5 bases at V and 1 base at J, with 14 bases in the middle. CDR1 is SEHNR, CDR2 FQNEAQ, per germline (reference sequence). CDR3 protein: CASSPPQGPQETQYF. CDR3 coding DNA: TGTGCCAGCAGCCCACCACAGGGACCCCAAGAGACCCAGTACTTC.